At least ten counts were recorded for the clone carrying this T cell receptor (beta chain). The antigen is not known. TCRdb redid the calling of the 5' RACE reads with MiXCR, one entry per CDR3 protein. The table has around 65,000 distinct CDR3 sequences, approximately 5.9% seen once. This sample is drawn from a study of T cells after yellow fever vaccination. CDR1 is SGHRS, CDR2 YFSETQ, per germline. The CDR3 runs to 16 residues. With 4 bases clipped from V and 4 bases from J, the junction kept 7 bases outside the gene matches. Study-wide results and limits: Some clonotypes were seen in both the CD4 and the CD8 compartments. These made up a small share and likely arose from convergent recombination. When the response was secondary, it was weaker but reached its peak faster, day 5 versus 15. Post-booster repertoires again held most primary-vaccination clones (just under 97% CD4, 88% CD8).

The sequence came from a man between 18 and 35 years old who received the YFV17D yellow fever vaccine. The chain carries TRBV5-1 and TRBJ1-5, with TRBD1 matching 11 bases. The material was CD4+ T cells sorted from PBMCs, obtained less than 16 days after the first yellow fever vaccination. Here the CDR3 reads CASSPIGTGGNQPQHF. The CDR3 coding sequence is TGCGCCAGCAGCCCTATCGGGACAGGGGGAAATCAGCCCCAGCATTTT.